This T cell receptor (beta chain) comes out of a study of identifying expanded T cells in peripheral blood. Findings and caveats of the study: Variance in clone template counts between approximately 2-week samples significantly increased with total template count across all healthy donors.

Unmatched junction bases numbered 7, after V lost 6 bases and J lost 0 bases. Germline CDR1 LNHDA, CDR2 SQIVND (reference sequence). The CDR3 contains 15 residues. This clone is a singleton in its sample. Its target is not known. Assay used: immunoSEQ multiplex PCR; TCRdb lists only in-frame clones, some missing. Of some 100,000 clones listed, roughly 87% are singletons. Sequenced sample: blood. The TCR sequence derives from a person aged 18 to 75 in good health. The chain combines TRBV19 with TRBJ1-2, with TRBD1 identical over 7 bases. The chain's CDR3 is CASSEQGISNYGYTF. DNA of the CDR3: TGTGCCAGTAGCGAACAGGGGATATCTAACTATGGCTACACCTTC.